This TCR beta chain is drawn from a study of blood T cell repertoires in COVID-19. On the study more broadly: The study drew acute and convalescent COVID-19 samples from the United States, Italy and Spain. Sample material is recorded as cDNA or gDNA derived from T cells, B-cell-depleted T cells, or PBMCs.

The V gene's germline CDR1 is SGHRS and CDR2 YFSETQ. With V trimmed by 1 base and J by 2 bases, 12 bases remained unmatched. The length of the CDR3 is 17 residues. In the original workflow: Scientists estimated how many nucleated cells there were by amplifying reference gene primers. The method was immunoSEQ multiplex PCR; TCRdb's version includes in-frame clones alone and lacks a portion of them. V and J calls and clone size are given by that table; D and trimming were obtained from the DNA. Of about 80,000 clones detected, around 89% appear once; the ten largest clones hold 5.5% to 7.5%. The sequenced sample was peripheral blood. The chain recombines TRBV5-1 with TRBJ2-7, with 7 bases that match TRBD1. The origin of this receptor is an elderly woman with acute or convalescent COVID-19. The CDR3 coding sequence is TGCGCCAGCAGCTTGACCGTAACAGGGGCTACTACCTACGAGCAGTACTTC. Translated, it gives CASSLTVTGATTYEQYF.